This TCR beta chain was profiled in a study of T cells in localized non-small cell lung cancer. Findings of the study overall: Sequencing, confined to only one tumor region, leaves heterogeneity possible. Density of T cells in blood, when higher, went with longer overall survival. Within adjacent lung there appeared a median roughly 60 of the top 100 tumor clones. Adjacent uninvolved lung had the highest clonality, suggesting focused antigen responses.

The V gene's germline CDR1 is SGDLS and CDR2 YYNGEE. The CDR3 runs to 15 residues. J was trimmed by 2 bases and V by 3 bases; bases with no gene match: 7. Here immunoSEQ multiplex PCR was the method, and the copy in TCRdb shows in-frame clones only, minus some. The table records about 40,000 clones, more than 75% of them present only once. Note on this clone: Its antigen is not known.

This chain joins TRBV9 and TRBJ1-1; TRBD1 matches 7 bases. The receptor was derived from a man between 18 and 55 years old with stage I lung adenocarcinoma. Specimen: peripheral blood, collected before any cancer treatment. CDR3 residues: CASSAIGTENTEAFF. As DNA, the CDR3 is TGTGCCAGCAGCGCTATCGGGACAGAAAACACTGAAGCTTTCTTT.